One and the same sample provided the 20 T cell receptor beta chains below, sequenced in a study of molecular identifiers for immune sequencing clone quantification. TCRdb reprocessed the PCR reads via MiXCR and lists one record per CDR3 protein. The table lists 490,000 or so distinct CDR3 sequences, about 26% of them singletons. The sample consisted of naive CD8+ T cells from blood, with Jurkat cell RNA spiked in. Documented subset: FACS-sorted CD8+CD4-CCR7+CD45RA+ naive T cells. All receptors derive from a human donor in good health. Some libraries in this study had Jurkat cell RNA spiked in.

V is TRBV6-5 and J is TRBJ2-1, with D uncertain. The CDR3 has 15 residues. V dropped 0 bases and J dropped 3 bases, with 9 bases sitting between them. Germline loops: CDR1 MNHEY, CDR2 SVGAGI. CDR3 protein: CASSYSSQDYNEQFF. The CDR3 DNA reads TGTGCCAGCAGTTACTCGTCCCAGGACTACAATGAGCAGTTCTTC.

This clonotype has just a few counts. A much bigger clone sits one base away, suggesting this may be a read error. The chain links TRBV7-8 to TRBJ2-1; D perhaps matches TRBD1 (8 bases). V lost 5 bases and J lost 8, with 13 bases in between. Per the germline V gene, CDR1 is SGHVS and CDR2 is FQNEAQ. The CDR3 totals 13 residues. CDR3 coding DNA: TGTGCCAGCAGCCACACAGGGGGGGATGAGCAGTTCTTC. Protein sequence: CASSHTGGDEQFF.

The chain links TRBV6-2 or TRBV6-3 to TRBJ2-7; 9 positions agree with TRBD1. Unmatched junction bases numbered 2, after V lost 2 bases and J lost 0 bases. Germline CDR1 reads MNHEY; CDR2 reads SVGEGT. This CDR3 is 15 amino acids long. The CDR3 loop reads CASSYGTGSSYEQYF. DNA for the CDR3: TGTGCCAGCAGTTACGGGACAGGGAGCTCCTACGAGCAGTACTTC.

This clonotype was recorded at least ten times. The chain joins TRBV27 to TRBJ2-3; TRBD2 matches 11 bases. This CDR3 is built from 14 residues. The V gene's germline CDR1 is MNHEY and CDR2 SMNVEV (reference sequence). Trimming removed 8 bases from V and 4 bases from J; junction bases left unmatched: 5. CDR3 in amino acids: CASPGLAVSDTQYF. The CDR3 DNA follows: TGTGCCAGCCCGGGACTAGCGGTTTCAGATACGCAGTATTTT.

This clonotype was picked up many times. The chain uses TRBV4-1 and TRBJ1-1, with TRBD1 identical over 8 bases. The CDR3 is 15 amino acids. J gave up 1 base and V 2 bases, and 3 bases lay outside the gene matches. Germline V gene lookup returns CDR1 MGHRA and CDR2 YSYEKL. As DNA, the CDR3 is TGCGCCAGCAGCCAACGGACAGGGAGGAACACTGAAGCTTTCTTT. Protein product: CASSQRTGRNTEAFF.

This clonotype was seen a handful of times. This chain joins TRBV4-3 and TRBJ2-3; 10 positions agree with TRBD2. The CDR3 totals 16 residues. CDR1 is LGHNA, CDR2 YSLEER, per germline. V dropped 0 bases and J dropped 3; count of bases not matched to a gene: 3. Here the CDR3 reads CASSQELAGVTDTQYF. The DNA for the CDR3 is TGCGCCAGCAGCCAAGAGCTAGCGGGAGTTACAGATACGCAGTATTTT.

This clonotype was detected many times. This sequence joins TRBV29-1 and TRBJ2-5; possibly TRBD1 for D (6 bases). There are 13 residues in the CDR3. V was cut by 2 bases and J by 5 bases, with 12 bases left in between. CDR1 is SQVTM, CDR2 ANQGSEA, per germline. CDR3 sequence reads: CSVEMGANETQYF. CDR3 in DNA: TGCAGCGTTGAAATGGGGGCGAATGAGACCCAGTACTTC.

This clonotype appeared a few times. The J gene is TRBJ1-5, the V gene TRBV2; D is ambiguous. CDR1 and CDR2 from the germline V gene are SNHLY and FYNNEI. Between the trimmed V and J ends, which lost 5 bases and 2 bases, there was a span of 10 bases. CDR3 size: 14 residues. DNA for the CDR3: TGTGCCAGCAGTCGAGGGTTTGGCAATCAGCCCCAGCATTTT. Translation: CASSRGFGNQPQHF.

The sample holds many counts of this clonotype. The genes are TRBV2 and TRBJ2-4; D is unresolved. The V gene's germline CDR1 is SNHLY and CDR2 FYNNEI. Trimming pared 10 bases from V and 0 bases from J, leaving 10 bases between. The CDR3 has 13 residues. CDR3 amino acids: CAIMTLAKNIQYF. Here the CDR3 DNA reads TGTGCCATCATGACTTTAGCCAAAAACATTCAGTACTTC.

There are a few counts of this clonotype. The V and J genes are TRBV15 and TRBJ1-1; possibly TRBD1 for D (5 bases). Germline values: CDR1 LNHNV, CDR2 YYDKDF (reference sequence). Trimming removed 3 bases at V and 5 bases at J, with 13 bases between. This CDR3 region has 14 residues. In DNA form, the CDR3 reads TGTGCCACCAGCAGGCTGACGGGACGGACTGAAGCTTTCTTT. This gives the protein CATSRLTGRTEAFF. The entire variable domain, with the rest obtained from reference TRBV15 and TRBJ1-1, is as follows: DAMVIQNPRYQVTQFGKPVTLSCSQTLNHNVMYWYQQKSSQAPKLLFHYYDKDFNNEADTPDNFQSRRPNTSFCFLDIRSPGLGDTAMYLCATSRLTGRTEAFFGQGTRLTVV.

This clonotype was observed many times. The chain is built from TRBV29-1 and TRBJ2-7; D may match TRBD1 or TRBD2 (5 bases each). V was pared by 2 bases and J by 3 bases, with 14 bases between. The CDR3 has 14 residues. The germline CDR1 and CDR2 sequences are SQVTM and ANQGSEA. The DNA of the CDR3 is TGCAGCGTTGAAAACCCGGGGACCAGCTACGAGCAGTACTTC. This encodes CSVENPGTSYEQYF.

The chain uses TRBV12-3 or TRBV12-4 and TRBJ2-5; weak D call: TRBD2 (5 bases). The CDR3 is made up of 13 amino acids. Trimming cost V 5 bases and J 9 bases, with 16 bases left between them. CDR3 residues: CASSPWTGQPQYF. The CDR3 DNA follows: TGTGCCAGCAGTCCGTGGACTGGGCAGCCCCAGTACTTC.

The V gene is TRBV27, the J gene TRBJ1-5; no clear D. CDR1 and CDR2 from the germline V gene are MNHEY and SMNVEV (reference sequence). The CDR3 has 14 amino acids. Trimming stripped 2 bases from V and 0 bases from J, with 5 bases between. CDR3 DNA: TGTGCCAGCAGTTTAGGTCCTAGCAATCAGCCCCAGCATTTT. This translates into CASSLGPSNQPQHF.

This clonotype was picked up many times. V is TRBV30 and J is TRBJ2-1; D ambiguous. CDR1 is GTSNPN and CDR2 is SVGIG in the germline V gene (reference sequence). The ends were cut back, 0 bases at V and 4 bases at J, with 7 bases in the middle. This CDR3 is 13 amino acids long. The CDR3 sequence: CAWSVARYNEQFF. In nucleotides, the CDR3 is TGTGCCTGGAGTGTTGCTAGATACAATGAGCAGTTCTTC.

The J gene is TRBJ2-3, the V gene TRBV27; TRBD1 aligns across 11 bases. Per germline, CDR1 MNHEY and CDR2 SMNVEV (reference sequence). V lost 5 bases, J lost 6 bases, and 4 bases stayed unmatched. This CDR3 region has 14 residues. The CDR3, as DNA: TGTGCCAGCAGTAACCGGGACAGGGGGGATACGCAGTATTTT. This translates into CASSNRDRGDTQYF.

This sequence joins TRBV2 and TRBJ1-2, with 8 bases fitting TRBD1. CDR3 length: 13 amino acids. From germline, CDR1 is SNHLY and CDR2 FYNNEI. Losses at the gene ends were 6 bases for V and 5 bases for J; bases not matched to a gene: 5. The CDR3 DNA reads TGTGCCAGCAGGGACAGGGAGGAGTATGGCTACACCTTC. Its protein product is CASRDREEYGYTF.

J is TRBJ2-7 and V is TRBV7-9, with D possibly TRBD1 on 6 matching bases. The V end lost 5 bases, the J end lost 4 bases, and 15 bases lay between the germline ends. Germline V gene data show CDR1 as SEHNR and CDR2 as FQNEAQ (reference sequence). The CDR3 is 14 amino acids. CDR3: CASSPPNREYEQYF. CDR3 sequence (DNA): TGTGCCAGCAGCCCCCCGAACAGGGAATACGAGCAGTACTTC.

The rearrangement links TRBV4-3 to TRBJ2-1; D remains ambiguous. CDR3 length equals 15 residues. Trimming pared 6 bases from V and 2 bases from J, leaving 14 bases between. Germline CDR1 LGHNA, CDR2 YSLEER. CDR3 sequence: CASSPALAPYNEQFF. CDR3 bases: TGCGCCAGCAGTCCCGCTCTCGCCCCCTACAATGAGCAGTTCTTC.

Many counts were recorded for this clonotype. V is TRBV7-2 and J is TRBJ2-7, with 11 bases aligning to TRBD2. Germline CDR1 and CDR2: SGHTA and FQGNSA. Unmatched junction bases numbered 3, after V lost 5 bases and J lost 3 bases. This CDR3 has 14 residues. CDR3 sequence reads: CASSVGLAGYEQYF. CDR3 in DNA: TGTGCCAGCAGCGTCGGACTAGCGGGCTACGAGCAGTACTTC.

This clonotype was seen more than once but under ten times. The gene calls are TRBV7-9 and TRBJ2-6, with a weak D call TRBD1 (5 bases). Deletions cut 6 bases from V and 3 bases from J, with 18 bases between. Germline V CDR1 and CDR2: SEHNR, FQNEAQ (reference sequence). The CDR3 is 17 residues long. Written as DNA, the CDR3 is TGTGCCAGCAGACCAAGGGGCAGCTCCTATGGGGCCAACGTCCTGACTTTC. Protein: CASRPRGSSYGANVLTF.